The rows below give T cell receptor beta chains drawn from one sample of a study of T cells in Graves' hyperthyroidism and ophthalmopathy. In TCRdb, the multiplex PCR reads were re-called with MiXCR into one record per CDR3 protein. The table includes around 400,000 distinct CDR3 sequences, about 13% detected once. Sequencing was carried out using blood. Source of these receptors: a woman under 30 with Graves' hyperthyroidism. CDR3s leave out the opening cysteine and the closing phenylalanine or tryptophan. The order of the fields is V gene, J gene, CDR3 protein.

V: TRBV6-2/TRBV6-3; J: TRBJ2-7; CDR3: ASGENHSYEQY
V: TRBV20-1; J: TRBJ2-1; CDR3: SASHSSYNEQF
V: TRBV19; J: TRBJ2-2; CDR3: ASQRVLNTGELF
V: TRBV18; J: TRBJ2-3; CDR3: ASSPSPDTQY
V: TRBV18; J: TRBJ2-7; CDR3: ASSGTGGAGEQY
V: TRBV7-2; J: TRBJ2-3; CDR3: ASSPTPGGDTQY
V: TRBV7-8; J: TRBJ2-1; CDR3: ASSLSDFGGSAYNEQF
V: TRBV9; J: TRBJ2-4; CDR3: ASSVGGGDIQY
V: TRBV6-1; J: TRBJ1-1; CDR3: ASTALGRGNTEAF
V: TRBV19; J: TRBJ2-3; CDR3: ASSMGGVATDTQY
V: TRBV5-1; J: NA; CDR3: ASSLDLAWGAGFYNEQY
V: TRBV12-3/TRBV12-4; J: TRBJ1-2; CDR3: ASSFNSYYGYT
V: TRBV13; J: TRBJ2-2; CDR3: ASRMIPRMGLAGGNGELF
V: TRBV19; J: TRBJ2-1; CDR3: ASSIGDGSYNEQF
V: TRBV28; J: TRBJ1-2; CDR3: ASSSLSQGGYT
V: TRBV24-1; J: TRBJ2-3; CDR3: ATSAASDHTDTQY
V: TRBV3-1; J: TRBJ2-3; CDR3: ASSQTSGRDTDTQY
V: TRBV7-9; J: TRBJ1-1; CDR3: ASSGGEGITEAF
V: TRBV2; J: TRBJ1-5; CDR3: ASRDGTPAGNQPQH
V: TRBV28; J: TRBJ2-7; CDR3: ASHQSRAYEQY
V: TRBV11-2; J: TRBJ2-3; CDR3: ASSFPTRDRGSSSTDTQY
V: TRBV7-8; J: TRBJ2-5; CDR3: ASSFSGRGQETQY
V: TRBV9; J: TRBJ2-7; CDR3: ASSANGEQY
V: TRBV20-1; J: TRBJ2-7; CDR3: SARDFDGSSYEQY
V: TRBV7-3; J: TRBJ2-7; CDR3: ASSISGRDYEQY
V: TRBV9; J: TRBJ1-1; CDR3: ASSVAVGRGNTEAF
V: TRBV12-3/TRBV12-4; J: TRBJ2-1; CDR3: ASRTDRGSYNEQF
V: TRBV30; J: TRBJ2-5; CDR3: AWSSVFEGGETQY
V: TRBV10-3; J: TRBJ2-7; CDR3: AISAKARRGSDEQY
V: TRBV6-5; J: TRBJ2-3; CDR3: ASSYSRGTDTQY
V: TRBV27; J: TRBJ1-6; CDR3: APYPYQLGLPSPLH
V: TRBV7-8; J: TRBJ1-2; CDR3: ASSTGRVSTHGYT
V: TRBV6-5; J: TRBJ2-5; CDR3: ASSYLVGEFAETQY
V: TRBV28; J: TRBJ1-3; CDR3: ASSPGQLGNTIY
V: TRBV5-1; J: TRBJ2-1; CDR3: ASSWGLAGDHNEQF
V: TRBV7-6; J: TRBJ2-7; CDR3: ASSPGTSAYSYEQY
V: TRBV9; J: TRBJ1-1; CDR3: ASSNHGGKRPEAF
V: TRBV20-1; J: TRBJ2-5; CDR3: SARAAGGYQETQY
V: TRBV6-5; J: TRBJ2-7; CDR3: ASSYPGQFYYEQY
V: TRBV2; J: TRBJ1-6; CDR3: ASSENGAQDSPLH
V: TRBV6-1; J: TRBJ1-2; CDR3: ASSPTAPPLYGYT
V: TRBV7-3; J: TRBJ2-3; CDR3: ASSSGRARDTQY
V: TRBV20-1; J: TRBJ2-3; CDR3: SARGQAVRNTQY
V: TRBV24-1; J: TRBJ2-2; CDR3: ATSDGTSGGLNTGELF
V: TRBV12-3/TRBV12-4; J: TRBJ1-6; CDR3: ASTSGSPLH
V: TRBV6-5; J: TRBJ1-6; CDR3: ASSYMGGRLNSPLH
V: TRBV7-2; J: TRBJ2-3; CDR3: ASSLNSGTGADTQY
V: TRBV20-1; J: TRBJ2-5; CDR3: SAQRGSGGTRETQY
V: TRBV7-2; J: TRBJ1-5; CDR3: ASSPGRGQPQH
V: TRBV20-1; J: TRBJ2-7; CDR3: SARKVEKGHEQY